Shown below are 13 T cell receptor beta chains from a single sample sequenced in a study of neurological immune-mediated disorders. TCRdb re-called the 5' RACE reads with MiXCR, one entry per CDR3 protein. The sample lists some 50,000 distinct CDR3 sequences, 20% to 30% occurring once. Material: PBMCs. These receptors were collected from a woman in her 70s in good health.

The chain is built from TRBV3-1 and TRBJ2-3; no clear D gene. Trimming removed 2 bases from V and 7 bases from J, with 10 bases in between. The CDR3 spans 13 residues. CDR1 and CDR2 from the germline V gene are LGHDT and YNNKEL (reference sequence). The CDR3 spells CASSQRADHTQYF. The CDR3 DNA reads TGTGCCAGCAGCCAAAGGGCGGACCATACGCAGTATTTT.

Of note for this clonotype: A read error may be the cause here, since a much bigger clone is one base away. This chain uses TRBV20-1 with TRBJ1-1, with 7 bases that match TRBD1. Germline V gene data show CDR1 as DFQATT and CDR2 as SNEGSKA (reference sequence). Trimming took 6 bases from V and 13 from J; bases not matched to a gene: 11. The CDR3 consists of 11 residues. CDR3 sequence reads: CSATKGAVDFF. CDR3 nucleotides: TGCAGTGCGACAAAGGGGGCAGTAGATTTCTTT.

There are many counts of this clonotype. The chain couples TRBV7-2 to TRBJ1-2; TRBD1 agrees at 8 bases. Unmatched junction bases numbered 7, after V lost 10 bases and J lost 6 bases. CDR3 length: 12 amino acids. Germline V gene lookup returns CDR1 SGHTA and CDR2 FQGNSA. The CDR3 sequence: CATLGQGNGYTF. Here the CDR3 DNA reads TGTGCCACCCTCGGACAGGGAAATGGCTACACCTTC.

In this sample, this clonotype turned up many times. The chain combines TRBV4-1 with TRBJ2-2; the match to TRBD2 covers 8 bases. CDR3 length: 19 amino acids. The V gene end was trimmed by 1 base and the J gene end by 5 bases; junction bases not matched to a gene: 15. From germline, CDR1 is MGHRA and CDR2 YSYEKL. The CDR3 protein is CASSQVSFERESRTGELFF. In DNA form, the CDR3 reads TGCGCCAGCAGCCAAGTTTCGTTCGAGCGGGAGTCTCGGACCGGGGAGCTGTTTTTT.

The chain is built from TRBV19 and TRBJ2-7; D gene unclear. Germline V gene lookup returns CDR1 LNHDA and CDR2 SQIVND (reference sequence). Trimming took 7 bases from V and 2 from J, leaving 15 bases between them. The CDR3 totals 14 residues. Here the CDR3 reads CASTPGLGPYEQYF. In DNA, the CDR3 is TGTGCCAGTACCCCGGGCCTGGGCCCCTACGAGCAGTACTTC.

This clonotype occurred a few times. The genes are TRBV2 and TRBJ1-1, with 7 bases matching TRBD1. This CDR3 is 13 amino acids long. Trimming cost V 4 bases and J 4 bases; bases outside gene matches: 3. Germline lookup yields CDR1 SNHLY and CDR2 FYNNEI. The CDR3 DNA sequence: TGTGCCAGCAGTGTACAGGGGAGCACTGAAGCTTTCTTT. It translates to CASSVQGSTEAFF.

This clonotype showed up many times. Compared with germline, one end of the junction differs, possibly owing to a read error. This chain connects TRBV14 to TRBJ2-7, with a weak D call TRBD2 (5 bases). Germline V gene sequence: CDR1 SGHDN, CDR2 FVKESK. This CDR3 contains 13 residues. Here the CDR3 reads CASSQERGLPNLF. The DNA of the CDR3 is TGTGCCAGCAGCCAAGAGAGAGGACTTCCCAATCTCTTC.

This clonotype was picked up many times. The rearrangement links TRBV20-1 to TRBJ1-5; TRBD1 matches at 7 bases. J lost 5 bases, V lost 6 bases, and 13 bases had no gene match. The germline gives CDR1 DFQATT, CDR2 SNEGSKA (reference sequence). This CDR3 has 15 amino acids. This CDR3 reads CSAGAGGARDQPQHF. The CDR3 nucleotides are TGCAGTGCGGGGGCAGGGGGAGCGAGAGATCAGCCCCAGCATTTT.

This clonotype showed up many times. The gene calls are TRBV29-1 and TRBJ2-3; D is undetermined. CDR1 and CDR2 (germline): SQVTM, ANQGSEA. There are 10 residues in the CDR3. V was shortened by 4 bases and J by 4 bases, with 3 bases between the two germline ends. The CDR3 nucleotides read TGCAGCGTTGTAGCAGATACGCAGTATTTT. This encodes CSVVADTQYF.

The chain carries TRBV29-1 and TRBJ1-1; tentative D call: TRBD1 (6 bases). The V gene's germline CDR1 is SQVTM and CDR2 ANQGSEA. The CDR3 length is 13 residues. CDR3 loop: CITFEDRNTEAFF. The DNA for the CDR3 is TGCATCACATTCGAGGACAGAAACACTGAAGCTTTCTTT.

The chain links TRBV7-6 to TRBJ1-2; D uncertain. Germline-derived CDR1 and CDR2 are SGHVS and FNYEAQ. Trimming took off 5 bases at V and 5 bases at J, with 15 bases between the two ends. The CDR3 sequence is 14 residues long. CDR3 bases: TGTGCCAGCAGCCCAAATTCGGTCCCTTATGGCTACACCTTC. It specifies CASSPNSVPYGYTF.

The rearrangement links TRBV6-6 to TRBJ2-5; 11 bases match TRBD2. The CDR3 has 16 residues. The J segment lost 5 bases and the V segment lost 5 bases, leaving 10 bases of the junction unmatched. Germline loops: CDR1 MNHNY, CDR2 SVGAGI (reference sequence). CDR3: CASSAPIAGGGETQYF. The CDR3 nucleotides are TGTGCCAGCAGTGCCCCCATAGCGGGAGGGGGGGAGACCCAGTACTTC.

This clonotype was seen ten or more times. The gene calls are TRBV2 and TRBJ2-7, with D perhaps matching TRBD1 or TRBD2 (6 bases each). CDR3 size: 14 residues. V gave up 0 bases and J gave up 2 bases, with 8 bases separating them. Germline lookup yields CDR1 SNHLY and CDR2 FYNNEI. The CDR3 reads CASSEAGGPYEQYF. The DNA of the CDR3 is TGTGCCAGCAGTGAAGCAGGGGGGCCCTACGAGCAGTACTTC. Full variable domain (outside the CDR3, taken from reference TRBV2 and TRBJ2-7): EPEVTQTPSHQVTQMGQEVILRCVPISNHLYFYWYRQILGQKVEFLVSFYNNEISEKSEIFDDQFSVERPDGSNFTLKIRSTKLEDSAMYFCASSEAGGPYEQYFGPGTRLTVT.